This T cell receptor (beta chain) was identified in a study of control samples from healthy donors and cancer patients. Assay used: immunoSEQ multiplex PCR; TCRdb lists only in-frame clones, some missing. The sample lists some 120,000 clones, roughly 87% occurring once. The TCR comes from a man aged 18-30 years in good health. The sequenced sample consisted of blood.

Written as DNA, the CDR3 is TGTGCCAGCATCGGAAGCCCGGGACCAAGGGAGCAGTACTTC. Translating gives CASIGSPGPREQYF. The V call is TRBV7-9, the J call TRBJ2-7; either TRBD1 or TRBD2 may supply D (5 bases each). Germline CDR1 reads SEHNR; CDR2 reads FQNEAQ (reference sequence). The CDR3 is made up of 14 amino acids. Trimming pared 7 bases from V and 7 bases from J, leaving 20 bases between.